This TCR beta chain was identified in a study of cytomegalovirus exposure and HLA in healthy donors. Background on the study: Assignment to the Caucasian-associated ancestry cluster applied to around four fifths of the approximately 390 genotyped donors.

Primers for the PCR totalled 60 Vbeta and 13 Jbeta. Here immunoSEQ multiplex PCR was the method, and the copy in TCRdb shows in-frame clones only, minus some. Of 150,000 to 200,000 clones in the sample, 70% to 90% were seen once. A word on this clone: Its antigen is unknown. Other DNA sequences in this sample translate to the same CDR3.

General study points: A later analysis reportedly found fewer N-insertions in an Asian-associated ancestry cluster than the roughly 670-donor mean. In vitro data verified a few CMV-associated chains as specific for CMV antigens. The records held CMV serostatus as the only immune exposure information.

CDR1 and CDR2 (germline): PRHDT, FYEKMQ (reference sequence). This CDR3 region has 14 residues. Trimming shortened V by 4 bases and J by 2 bases, and 11 bases separated the two germline ends. The J gene is TRBJ1-1, the V gene TRBV13, with D perhaps matching TRBD1 (6 bases). The sequence was collected from a woman aged 18-30 years in good health and CMV-seropositive. The sequencing input was PBMCs. CDR3: CASSSDRRNTEAFF. The CDR3 nucleotides are TGTGCCAGCAGCTCGGACAGAAGAAACACTGAAGCTTTCTTT.